In its sample, the clone carrying this TCR beta chain was seen once. Its antigen remains unknown. The junction differs from germline at one of its ends, possibly a read error. Some clones are missing from TCRdb's copy, which holds only in-frame ones; the method was immunoSEQ multiplex PCR. The sample gives some 10,000 clones, less than 45% of which show up once; 3.8% is in the top ten. The data originate from a study of T cells in localized non-small cell lung cancer. Findings and limits, study-wide: Highest T cell clonality was seen in uninvolved adjacent lung, surpassing that measured in tumor.

The receptor comes from a woman between 40 and 69 years old with stage I lung adenocarcinoma. The sample was lymph node tissue, taken before any cancer treatment.

Written as DNA, the CDR3 is TGTGCCAGTAGTATTGAGCGGACAGGGCGGGCCGGGGACATCTTT. The encoded protein is CASSIERTGRAGDIF. The chain recombines TRBV19 with TRBJ1-1; 8 bases match TRBD1. Germline V CDR1 and CDR2: LNHDA, SQIVND (reference sequence). This CDR3 comprises 15 residues.